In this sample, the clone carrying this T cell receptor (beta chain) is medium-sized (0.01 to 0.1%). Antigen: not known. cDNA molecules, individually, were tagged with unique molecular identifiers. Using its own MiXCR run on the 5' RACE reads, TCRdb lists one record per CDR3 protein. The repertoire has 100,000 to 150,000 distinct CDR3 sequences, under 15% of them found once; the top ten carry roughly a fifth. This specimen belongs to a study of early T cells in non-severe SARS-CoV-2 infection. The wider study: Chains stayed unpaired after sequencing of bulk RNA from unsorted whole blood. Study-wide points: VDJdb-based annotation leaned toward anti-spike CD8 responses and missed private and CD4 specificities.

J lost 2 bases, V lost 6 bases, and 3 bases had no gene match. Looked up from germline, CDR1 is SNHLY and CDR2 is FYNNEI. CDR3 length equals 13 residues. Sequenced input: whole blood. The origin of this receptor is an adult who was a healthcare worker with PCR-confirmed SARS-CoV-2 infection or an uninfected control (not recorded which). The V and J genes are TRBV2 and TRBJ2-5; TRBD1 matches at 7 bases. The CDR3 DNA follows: TGTGCCAGCAGGGACAGGATGCAAGAGACCCAGTACTTC. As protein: CASRDRMQETQYF.